This TCR beta chain was retrieved from a study of T cell responses to AZD1222 COVID-19 vaccine. At the level of the study: Second doses at about 4 or about 12 weeks were pooled. Study-wide points: Only a handful of AZD1222 recipients, six or seven in all, had baseline seropositivity.

The V end lost 6 bases, the J end lost 3 bases, and 7 bases lay between the germline ends. Germline V lookup: CDR1 DFQATT, CDR2 SNEGSKA (reference sequence). The CDR3 has 11 amino acids. Note on this clone: What it recognizes is unknown.

Method: immunoSEQ multiplex PCR; TCRdb's copy keeps in-frame clones and lacks some. Of under 130,000 clones in the sample, roughly 90% were seen once. The chain couples TRBV20-1 to TRBJ2-3, with D possibly being TRBD2 (5 bases). Sequencing used peripheral blood, obtained on day 0 of AZD1222 vaccination. This TCR derives from an adult in good health. The chain's CDR3 is CSARRTDTQYF. CDR3 coding DNA: TGCAGTGCCAGGAGGACAGATACGCAGTATTTT.